Each of the 9 T cell receptor beta chains below was sequenced from the same sample in a study of Graves' ophthalmopathy and Graves' hyperthyroidism. TCR beta CDR3 amplification used RNA transcripts. Second-round multiplex PCR came after a first-round RT-PCR that employed HTBI primers. Each CDR3 protein gets one entry after TCRdb re-called the multiplex PCR reads with MiXCR. The repertoire holds roughly 700,000 distinct CDR3 sequences, 40% seen once, with roughly 45% in the top ten. The specimen sequenced was peripheral blood. These receptors all stem from an adult man with Graves' ophthalmopathy.

The V gene is TRBV7-2, the J gene TRBJ1-1, with 7 nucleotides matching TRBD1. The CDR3 totals 15 residues. The trim removed 1 base at V and 4 bases at J, leaving 6 bases unmatched. From germline, CDR1 is SGHTA and CDR2 FQGNSA. CDR3 protein: CASSLDAGGRTEAFF. CDR3 sequence (DNA): TGTGCCAGCAGCTTAGACGCAGGGGGGCGCACTGAAGCTTTCTTT.

This clonotype was counted a few times. This chain uses TRBV20-1 with TRBJ2-7, with D perhaps matching TRBD1 or TRBD2 (6 bases each). CDR3 size: 18 residues. From germline, CDR1 is DFQATT and CDR2 SNEGSKA (reference sequence). V lost 5 bases, J lost 2 bases, and 28 bases lay in between. The CDR3 reads CSAPAGGGPIGVPYEQYF. DNA of the CDR3: TGCAGTGCTCCGGCAGGAGGGGGACCGATAGGGGTACCCTACGAGCAGTACTTC.

This clonotype appeared a few times. The V and J genes are TRBV14 and TRBJ2-5; tentatively, D is TRBD1 (6 bases). CDR3 length: 13 amino acids. Germline CDR1 and CDR2: SGHDN and FVKESK. Trimming shortened V by 4 bases and J by 6 bases, and 12 bases separated the two germline ends. The DNA for the CDR3 is TGTGCCAGCAGCCCTGCAGGGGTGAAGACCCAGTACTTC. This encodes CASSPAGVKTQYF.

The chain recombines TRBV20-1 with TRBJ1-2; the D gene is possibly TRBD1 (6 bases). V gave up 0 bases and J gave up 8 bases, with 28 bases separating them. This CDR3 contains 18 residues. In germline, CDR1 is DFQATT, CDR2 SNEGSKA (reference sequence). The CDR3 DNA sequence: TGCAGTGCTAGAGATCTTTTGGGCTTAGGGGGGGGGTTAAGAGGCTACACCTTC. Amino acids: CSARDLLGLGGGLRGYTF.

Of note for this clonotype: One junction end does not reproduce the germline sequence, and a read error may be involved. This chain connects TRBV10-3 to TRBJ1-1, with 8 bases lining up with TRBD1. Germline V CDR1 and CDR2: ENHRY, SYGVKD. This CDR3 contains 15 residues. The chain's CDR3 is CASSSPGGTATEAFF. The DNA for the CDR3 is TGTGCCAGCAGTTCCCCAGGGGGCACGGCCACTGAAGCTTTCTTT.

This clonotype was counted only a few times. This chain connects TRBV5-8 to TRBJ1-2, with TRBD1 matching over 7 bases. The CDR3 runs 14 residues. Trimming cost V 5 bases and J 6 bases; bases outside gene matches: 10. The germline CDR1 and CDR2 sequences are SGHTS and YDEGEE. The CDR3, as DNA: TGTGCCAGCAGACAGAACAGGGGAGAGGATGGCTACACCTTC. It encodes CASRQNRGEDGYTF.

This clonotype was seen just once. The chain joins TRBV7-2 to TRBJ1-5, with D perhaps TRBD1 (6 bases). Germline CDR1 reads SGHTA; CDR2 reads FQGNSA. V was cut by 0 bases and J by 13 bases, with 10 bases left in between. The CDR3 has 12 residues. The CDR3 spells CASSLAGGAQHF. The CDR3 nucleotides are TGTGCCAGCAGCTTAGCAGGGGGGGCACAGCATTTT.

This clonotype was detected only a few times. The V gene is TRBV2, the J gene TRBJ1-2; D is perhaps TRBD1 (6 bases). The germline CDR1 and CDR2 sequences are SNHLY and FYNNEI. Trimming cost V 4 bases and J 1 base, with 10 bases left between them. CDR3 length: 14 amino acids. CDR3 in amino acids: CASSGDIYNYGYTF. The CDR3, as DNA: TGTGCCAGCAGTGGGGACATTTATAACTATGGCTACACCTTC.

This clonotype has at least ten counts. The chain recombines TRBV7-7 with TRBJ2-2, with a weak D call TRBD2 (7 bases). V was pared by 5 bases and J by 4 bases, with 14 bases between. CDR1 and CDR2 from the germline V gene are SSHAT and FNYEAQ (reference sequence). CDR3 length: 15 residues. In nucleotides, the CDR3 is TGTGCCAGCAGCCTCGGGGGGCGCGGCACCGGGGAGCTGTTTTTT. Translation: CASSLGGRGTGELFF.